Here is one TCR beta chain with its context. The same CDR3 also results from other DNA sequences found in this sample. This entry comes from a study of blood T cell repertoires in COVID-19. Across the study: T cells, B-cell-depleted T cells, or PBMCs provided the cDNA or gDNA that served as material.

Under the authors' procedure: Nucleated cell number was recorded as an estimate derived from reference gene primer amplification. Produced via immunoSEQ multiplex PCR; TCRdb's table is partial and in-frame only. V and J calls and clone size are copied from that table; D and trimming were computed from the DNA. The sample contains about 190,000 clones, 86% of which appear only once. The CDR3 is made up of 14 amino acids. J was trimmed by 5 bases and V by 6 bases; bases with no gene match: 6. Germline CDR1 KGHSH, CDR2 LQKENI. The V gene is TRBV18, the J gene TRBJ1-5; 8 bases line up with TRBD1. The receptor was isolated from a woman aged 25 to 39 with active or convalescent COVID-19. Sequencing input: peripheral blood. The CDR3: CASSPGTGDQPQHF. CDR3 coding DNA: TGTGCCAGCTCGCCCGGGACAGGCGATCAGCCCCAGCATTTT.